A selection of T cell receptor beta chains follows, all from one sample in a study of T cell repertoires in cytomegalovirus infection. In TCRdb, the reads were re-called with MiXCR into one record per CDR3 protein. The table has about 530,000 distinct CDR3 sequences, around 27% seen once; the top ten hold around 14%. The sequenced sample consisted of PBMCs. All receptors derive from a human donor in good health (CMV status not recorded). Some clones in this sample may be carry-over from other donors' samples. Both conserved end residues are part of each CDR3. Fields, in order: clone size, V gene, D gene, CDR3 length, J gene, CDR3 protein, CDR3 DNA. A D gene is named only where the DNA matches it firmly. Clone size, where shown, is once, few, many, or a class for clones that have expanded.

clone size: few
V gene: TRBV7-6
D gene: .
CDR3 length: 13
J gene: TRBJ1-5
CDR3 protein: CASSLWVNQPQHF
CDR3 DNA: TGTGCCAGCAGCCTATGGGTGAATCAGCCCCAGCATTTT

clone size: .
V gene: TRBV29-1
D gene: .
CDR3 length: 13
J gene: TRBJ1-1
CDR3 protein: CSVEGNRNTEAFF
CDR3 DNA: TGCAGCGTTGAGGGCAACAGGAACACTGAAGCTTTCTTT

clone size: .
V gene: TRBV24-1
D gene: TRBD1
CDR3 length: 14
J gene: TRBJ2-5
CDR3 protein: CATSEAGTEETQYF
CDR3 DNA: TGTGCCACCAGTGAAGCCGGGACAGAAGAGACCCAGTACTTC

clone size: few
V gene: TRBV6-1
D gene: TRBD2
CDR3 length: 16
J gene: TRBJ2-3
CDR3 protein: CASSETAGVVSDTQYF
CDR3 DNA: TGTGCCAGCAGTGAAACGGCGGGAGTAGTTTCAGATACGCAGTATTTT

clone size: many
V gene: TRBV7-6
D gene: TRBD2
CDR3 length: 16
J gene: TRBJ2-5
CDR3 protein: CASSQPGLAGAETQYF
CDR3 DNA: TGTGCCAGCAGCCAACCCGGACTAGCGGGAGCGGAGACCCAGTACTTC

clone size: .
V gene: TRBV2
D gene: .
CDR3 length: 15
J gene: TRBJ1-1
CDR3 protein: CASSEVGRGRTEAFF
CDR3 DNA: TGTGCCAGCAGTGAAGTAGGCAGGGGTCGTACTGAAGCTTTCTTT

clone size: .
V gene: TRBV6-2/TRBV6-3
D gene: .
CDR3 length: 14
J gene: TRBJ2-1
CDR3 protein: CASSPVVVGNEQFF
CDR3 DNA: TGTGCCAGCAGCCCAGTCGTAGTGGGTAATGAGCAGTTCTTC

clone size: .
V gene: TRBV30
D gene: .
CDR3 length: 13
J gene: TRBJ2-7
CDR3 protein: CAWSVGTTYEQYF
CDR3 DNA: TGTGCCTGGAGTGTAGGGACAACCTACGAGCAGTACTTC

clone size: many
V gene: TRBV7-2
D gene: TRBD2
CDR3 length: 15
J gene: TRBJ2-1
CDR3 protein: CASVAGLAGVNEQFF
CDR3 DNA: TGTGCCAGCGTCGCCGGGCTAGCGGGGGTCAATGAGCAGTTCTTC

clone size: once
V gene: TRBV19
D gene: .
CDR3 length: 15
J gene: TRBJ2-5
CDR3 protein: CASSFGLQVGETQYF
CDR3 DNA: TGTGCCAGTAGTTTCGGGCTTCAGGTCGGAGAGACCCAGTACTTC

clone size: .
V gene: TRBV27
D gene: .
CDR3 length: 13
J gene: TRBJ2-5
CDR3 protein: CASSLHRAETQYF
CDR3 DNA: TGTGCCAGCAGTTTACATAGAGCTGAGACCCAGTACTTC

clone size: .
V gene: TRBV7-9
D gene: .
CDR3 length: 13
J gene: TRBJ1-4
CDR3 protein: CASSLGSREKLFF
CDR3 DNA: TGTGCCAGCAGCTTAGGTTCTCGTGAAAAACTGTTTTTT

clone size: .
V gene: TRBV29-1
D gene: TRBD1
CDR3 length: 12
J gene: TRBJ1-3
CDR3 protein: CSAGTGANTIYF
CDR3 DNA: TGCAGCGCCGGGACAGGGGCAAACACCATATATTTT

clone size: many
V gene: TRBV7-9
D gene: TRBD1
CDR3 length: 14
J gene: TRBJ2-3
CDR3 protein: CASSQTGFTDTQYF
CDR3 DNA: TGTGCCAGCAGCCAGACAGGGTTCACAGATACGCAGTATTTT

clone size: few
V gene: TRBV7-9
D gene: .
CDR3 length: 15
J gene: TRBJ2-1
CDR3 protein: CASSLADRSPDEQFF
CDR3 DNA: TGTGCCAGCAGCTTAGCCGACCGCTCCCCCGATGAGCAGTTCTTC

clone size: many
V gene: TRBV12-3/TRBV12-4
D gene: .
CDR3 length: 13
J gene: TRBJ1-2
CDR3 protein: CASSLPRNYGYTF
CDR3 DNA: TGTGCCAGCAGTTTGCCCAGAAACTATGGCTACACCTTC

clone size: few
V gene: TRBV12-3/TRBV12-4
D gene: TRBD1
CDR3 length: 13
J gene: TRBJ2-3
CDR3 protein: CASNRGPADTQYF
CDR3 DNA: TGTGCCAGCAACAGGGGGCCGGCAGATACGCAGTATTTT

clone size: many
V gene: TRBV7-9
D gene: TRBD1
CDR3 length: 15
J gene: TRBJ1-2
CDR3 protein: CASSPRQGAGYGYTF
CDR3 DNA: TGTGCCAGCAGCCCGCGACAGGGGGCGGGCTATGGCTACACCTTC

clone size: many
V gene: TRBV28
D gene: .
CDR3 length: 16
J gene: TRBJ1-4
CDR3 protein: CASETGGKTDNEKLFF
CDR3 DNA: TGTGCCAGCGAAACCGGGGGGAAGACAGATAATGAAAAACTGTTTTTT

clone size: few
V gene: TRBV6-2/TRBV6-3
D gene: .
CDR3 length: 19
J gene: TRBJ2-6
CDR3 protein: CASSYRAQQTSSGANVLTF
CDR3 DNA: TGTGCCAGCAGTTACCGGGCGCAGCAAACCTCTTCTGGGGCCAACGTCCTGACTTTC

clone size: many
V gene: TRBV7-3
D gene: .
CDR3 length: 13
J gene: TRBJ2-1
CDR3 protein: CASSLSPRNEQFF
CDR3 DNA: TGTGCCAGCAGCTTATCCCCCCGGAATGAGCAGTTCTTC

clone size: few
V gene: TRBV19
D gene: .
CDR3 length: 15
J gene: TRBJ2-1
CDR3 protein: CASTPIRGRVNEQFF
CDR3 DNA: TGTGCCAGTACTCCCATAAGGGGGAGGGTGAATGAGCAGTTCTTC

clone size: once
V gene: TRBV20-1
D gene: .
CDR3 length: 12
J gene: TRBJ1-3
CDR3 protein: CSAGGRGNTIYF
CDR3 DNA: TGCAGTGCTGGTGGAAGAGGAAACACCATATATTTT

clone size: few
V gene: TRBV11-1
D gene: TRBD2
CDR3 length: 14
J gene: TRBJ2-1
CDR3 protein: CASSQTSGSNEQFF
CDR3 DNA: TGTGCCAGCAGCCAGACTAGCGGGAGTAATGAGCAGTTCTTC

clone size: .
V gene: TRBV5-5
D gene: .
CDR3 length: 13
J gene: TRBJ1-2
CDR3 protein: CASSSRTEYGYTF
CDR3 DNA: TGTGCCAGCAGCAGCCGGACGGAATATGGCTACACCTTC

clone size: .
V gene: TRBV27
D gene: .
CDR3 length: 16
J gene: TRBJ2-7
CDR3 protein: CASSLYFLHGVYEQYF
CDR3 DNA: TGTGCCAGCAGTTTATATTTCTTACACGGGGTTTACGAGCAGTACTTC

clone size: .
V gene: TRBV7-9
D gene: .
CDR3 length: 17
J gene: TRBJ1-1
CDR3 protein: CASSFLGGGGPGTEAFF
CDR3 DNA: TGTGCCAGCAGCTTTTTGGGCGGCGGTGGTCCGGGCACTGAAGCTTTCTTT

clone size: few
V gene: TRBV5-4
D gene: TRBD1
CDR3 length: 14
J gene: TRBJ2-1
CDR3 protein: CASSAKDRDNEQFF
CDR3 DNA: TGTGCCAGCAGCGCTAAGGACAGGGACAATGAGCAGTTCTTC

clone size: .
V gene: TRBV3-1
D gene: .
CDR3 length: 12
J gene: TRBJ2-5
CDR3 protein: CASRRGAETQYF
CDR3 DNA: TGTGCCAGCAGGAGAGGGGCCGAGACCCAGTACTTC

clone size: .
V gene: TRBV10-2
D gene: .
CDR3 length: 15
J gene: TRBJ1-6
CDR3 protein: CASLNPGRYNSPLHF
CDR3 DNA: TGCGCCAGCTTAAATCCGGGACGGTATAATTCACCCCTCCACTTT

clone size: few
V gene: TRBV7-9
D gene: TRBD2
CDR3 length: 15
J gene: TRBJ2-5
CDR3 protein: CASTLLGLAAETQYF
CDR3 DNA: TGTGCCAGCACCCTGCTCGGACTAGCCGCAGAGACCCAGTACTTC

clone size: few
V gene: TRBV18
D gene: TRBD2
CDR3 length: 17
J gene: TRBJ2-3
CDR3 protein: CASSPLTSGRIADTQYF
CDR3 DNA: TGTGCCAGCTCACCACTGACTAGCGGGAGGATTGCAGATACGCAGTATTTT

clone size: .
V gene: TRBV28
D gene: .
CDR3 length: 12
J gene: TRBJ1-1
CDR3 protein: CASSSSNRETFF
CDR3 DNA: TGTGCCAGCAGTTCGTCGAACAGGGAAACTTTCTTT

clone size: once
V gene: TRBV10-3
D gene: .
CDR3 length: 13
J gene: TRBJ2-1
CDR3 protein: CAIRGPLHDEQIF
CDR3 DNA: TGTGCCATCAGAGGGCCTCTTCACGATGAGCAGATCTTC

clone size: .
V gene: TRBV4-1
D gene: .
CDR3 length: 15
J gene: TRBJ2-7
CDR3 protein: CASSQDRSSSYEQYF
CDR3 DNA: TGCGCCAGCAGCCAAGATAGGAGTAGCTCCTACGAGCAGTACTTC

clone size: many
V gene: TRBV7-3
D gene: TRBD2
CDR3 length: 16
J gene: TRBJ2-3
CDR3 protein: CASSLSGSGSLDTQYF
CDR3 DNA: TGTGCCAGCAGCTTAAGCGGGAGTGGATCTTTAGATACGCAGTATTTT

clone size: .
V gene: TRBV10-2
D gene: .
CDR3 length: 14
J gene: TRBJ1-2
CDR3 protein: CASSEGPAPLGYTF
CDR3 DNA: TGCGCCAGCAGTGAGGGACCGGCACCTCTTGGCTACACCTTC

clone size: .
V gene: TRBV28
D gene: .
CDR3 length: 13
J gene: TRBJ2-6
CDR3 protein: CASLEGRANVLTF
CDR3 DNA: TGTGCCAGCCTGGAGGGCAGGGCCAACGTCCTGACTTTC

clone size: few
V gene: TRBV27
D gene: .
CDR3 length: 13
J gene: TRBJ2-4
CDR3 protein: CASSLLARDIQYF
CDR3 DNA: TGTGCCAGCAGTTTGCTGGCCCGCGACATTCAGTACTTC

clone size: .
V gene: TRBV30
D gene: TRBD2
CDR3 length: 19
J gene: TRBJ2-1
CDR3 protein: CAWSVWTSGRAPSYNEQFF
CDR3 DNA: TGTGCCTGGAGTGTATGGACTAGCGGGAGAGCACCTTCTTACAATGAGCAGTTCTTC

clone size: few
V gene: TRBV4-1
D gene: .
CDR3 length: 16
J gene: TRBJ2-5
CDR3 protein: CASSQPLDWGAETQYF
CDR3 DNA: TGCGCCAGCAGCCAACCCCTGGACTGGGGGGCTGAGACCCAGTACTTC

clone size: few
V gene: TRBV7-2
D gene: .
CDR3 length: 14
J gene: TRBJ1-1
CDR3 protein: CASSLTFPKPEAFF
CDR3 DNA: TGTGCCAGCAGCCTGACTTTCCCGAAACCTGAAGCTTTCTTT

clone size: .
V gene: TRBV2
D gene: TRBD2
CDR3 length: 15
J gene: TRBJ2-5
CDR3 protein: CASSEWAGDEETQYF
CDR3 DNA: TGTGCCAGCAGTGAATGGGCGGGAGACGAAGAGACCCAGTACTTC

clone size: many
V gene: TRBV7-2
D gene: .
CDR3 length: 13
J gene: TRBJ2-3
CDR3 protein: CASSLAGWDTQYF
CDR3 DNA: TGTGCCAGCAGCTTAGCGGGGTGGGATACGCAGTATTTT

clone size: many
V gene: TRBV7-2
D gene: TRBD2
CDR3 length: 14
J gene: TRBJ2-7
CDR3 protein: CASSQLASTYEQYF
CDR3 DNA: TGTGCCAGCAGCCAACTAGCGAGTACCTACGAGCAGTACTTC